This TCR beta chain was documented in a study of neurological immune-mediated disorders. Findings and caveats of the study: Private repertoires in all groups were suggested by the finding that expanded clones across subjects shared no CDR3 amino acid sequences.

With 2 bases removed from V and 5 bases from J, the gap between germline ends came to 10 bases. Germline loops: CDR1 SQVTM, CDR2 ANQGSEA. The CDR3 is made up of 12 amino acids. MiXCR, run by TCRdb on the 5' RACE reads, gives a single entry per CDR3 protein. The table includes about 22,000 distinct CDR3 sequences, under 11% detected once. Many counts were recorded for this clonotype. Its antigen is as yet unknown. Sequencing was carried out using PBMCs. The receptor was isolated from a woman aged 55 to 70 with HTLV-1-associated myelopathy (HAM/TSP). The chain joins TRBV29-1 to TRBJ2-7; perhaps TRBD2 as D (6 bases). DNA of the CDR3: TGCAGCGTTGAAATGTGGACTAACGAGCAGTACTTC. Its protein is CSVEMWTNEQYF.